The sequence of this T cell receptor beta chain was determined in a study of T-cell reconstitution after alpha-beta-depleted transplantation in children. The length of the CDR3 is 12 residues. Trimming took 5 bases from V and 7 from J, leaving 11 bases between them. Germline values: CDR1 SEHNR, CDR2 FQNEAQ (reference sequence). Many counts were recorded for this clonotype. Its antigen is as yet unknown. Unique molecular identifiers were used to barcode this TCRbeta library. TCRdb re-called the PCR reads through MiXCR, storing one row per CDR3 protein. The sample includes approximately 300,000 distinct CDR3 sequences, approximately 7.3% of them seen just once. Points from the study as a whole: Newly made T cells mostly supplied T-cell counts and diversity one year after transplant.

The rearrangement uses TRBV7-9 and TRBJ2-5; D unclear. The source was peripheral blood, collected 360 days after TCRalphabeta/CD19-depleted stem cell transplant. The receptor was isolated from a female patient between 2 and 15 years old who had a stem cell transplant for Fanconi anemia, so the T cells may come from the graft donor. Here the CDR3 reads CASSPSTGTQYF. The CDR3 nucleotides are TGTGCCAGCAGCCCCTCAACGGGGACCCAGTACTTC.